This entry lists 27 T cell receptor beta chains sequenced from one sample in a study of blood T cell repertoires in COVID-19. Data came from immunoSEQ multiplex PCR; TCRdb stores just in-frame clones and leaves some out. The sample consists of more than 110,000 clones, around three quarters of them appearing once. The sequenced material came from peripheral blood. All receptors derive from a man older than 75 with acute or convalescent COVID-19.

The chain has TRBV29-1 and TRBJ1-2; 10 bases agree with TRBD1. After removal of 0 bases from V and 8 bases from J, the junction contained 9 bases not matched to a gene. CDR3 size: 15 residues. CDR1 is SQVTM and CDR2 is ANQGSEA in the germline V gene. CDR3 nucleotide sequence: TGCAGCGTTGAAGATCCTTTCAAGACAGGGGGCGGCTACACCTTC. Its protein product is CSVEDPFKTGGGYTF.

The V call is TRBV7-3, the J call TRBJ2-3, with 8 bases identical to TRBD1. This CDR3 region has 15 residues. After removal of 5 bases from V and 7 bases from J, the junction contained 11 bases not matched to a gene. The germline V gene has CDR1 SGHTA and CDR2 FQGTGA. For the CDR3, the DNA is TGTGCCAGCAGCCAGGGTGGGGACAGGTATAATACGCAGTATTTT. This gives the protein CASSQGGDRYNTQYF.

The chain uses TRBV7-3 and TRBJ2-3, with TRBD2 matching 7 bases. The germline V gene encodes CDR1 SGHTA and CDR2 FQGTGA. The V segment lost 2 bases and the J segment 0 bases; nucleotides outside the gene matches: 8. This CDR3 is built from 17 residues. The CDR3: CASSLLASGSSTDTQYF. CDR3 nucleotide sequence: TGTGCCAGCAGCTTATTGGCTAGCGGAAGTAGCACAGATACGCAGTATTTT.

The chain uses TRBV7-8 and TRBJ1-2; maybe TRBD1 (6 bases). The CDR3 extends over 15 amino acids. V lost 5 bases and J 3 bases, leaving 16 bases between the germline ends. The germline V gene encodes CDR1 SGHVS and CDR2 FQNEAQ. CDR3 coding DNA: TGTGCCAGCAGCCGAGACAGGATTGGGGACTATGGCTACACCTTC. Its translation is CASSRDRIGDYGYTF.

V gene TRBV7-2 combines with J gene TRBJ2-3, with 7 bases that match TRBD2. Germline V gene data show CDR1 as SGHTA and CDR2 as FQGNSA. Trimming cost V 5 bases and J 4 bases; bases outside gene matches: 6. There are 14 residues in the CDR3. CDR3 bases: TGTGCCAGCAGCCTAATACTAGCGCCAGATACGCAGTATTTT. This codes for CASSLILAPDTQYF.

This clone came up once. The chain employs TRBV2 and TRBJ2-1; TRBD1 matches at 8 bases. CDR1 is SNHLY, CDR2 FYNNEI, per germline. This CDR3 is 11 amino acids long. The trim removed 11 bases at V and 9 bases at J, leaving 6 bases unmatched. CDR3 in DNA: TGTGCCCTCCAGGGGGCAAGTGAGCAGTTCTTC. Translating gives CALQGASEQFF. The whole variable domain, remainder taken from reference TRBV2 and TRBJ2-1, is EPEVTQTPSHQVTQMGQEVILRCVPISNHLYFYWYRQILGQKVEFLVSFYNNEISEKSEIFDDQFSVERPDGSNFTLKIRSTKLEDSAMYFCALQGASEQFFGPGTRLTVL.

This clone was seen only a few times. The V and J genes are TRBV11-2 and TRBJ2-3, with TRBD1 identical over 9 bases. This CDR3 region has 14 residues. V shed 4 bases, J shed 1 base, and the junction held 0 bases outside the gene matches. CDR1 is SGHAT and CDR2 is FQNNGV in the germline V gene. The CDR3 bases are TGTGCCAGCAGCTGGGACAGGGGCACAGATACGCAGTATTTT. This encodes CASSWDRGTDTQYF.

V and J are TRBV19 and TRBJ2-7, with a possible D match to TRBD1 (6 bases). The CDR3 is made up of 13 amino acids. CDR1 is LNHDA, CDR2 SQIVND, per germline (reference sequence). V lost 5 bases to trimming and J lost 5 bases, with 13 bases between them. The CDR3 region has the DNA TGTGCCAGTAGTCTGCAGGGGTCTCACGAGCAGTACTTC. This translates into CASSLQGSHEQYF.

This chain uses TRBV10-3 with TRBJ1-3, with 7 positions matching TRBD1. The CDR3 totals 15 residues. CDR1 and CDR2 from the germline V gene are ENHRY and SYGVKD. After removal of 9 bases from V and 0 bases from J, the junction contained 8 bases not matched to a gene. CDR3 nucleotides: TGTGCCATTGGGCAGACAGGGCACTCTGGAAACACCATATATTTT. Protein product: CAIGQTGHSGNTIYF.

V gene TRBV12-3 or TRBV12-4 combines with J gene TRBJ1-1; D is uncertain. This CDR3 is 12 amino acids long. Trimming stripped 3 bases from V and 8 bases from J, with 10 bases between. The CDR3: CASSFTGTEAFF. The DNA for the CDR3 is TGTGCCAGCAGTTTTACTGGTACGGAAGCTTTCTTT.

As DNA, the CDR3 is TGCGCCAGCAGCCAAGATGGGGGGAGCGAGCAGTACTTC. It is translated as CASSQDGGSEQYF. V gene TRBV4-3 combines with J gene TRBJ2-7, with D possibly matching TRBD2 (6 bases). This CDR3 has 13 amino acids. Trimming removed 0 bases at V and 6 bases at J, with 9 bases between. The germline CDR1 and CDR2 sequences are LGHNA and YSLEER.

This clone was seen ten or more times. The rearrangement joins TRBV18 to TRBJ2-3; 10 positions match TRBD2. The V and J ends lost 0 bases and 6 bases, in that order; junction bases with no gene match: 3. Germline CDR1 KGHSH, CDR2 LQKENI. The CDR3 runs to 15 residues. This chain's CDR3 is CASSPPGLAMDTQYF. The CDR3 coding sequence is TGTGCCAGCTCACCACCGGGACTAGCGATGGATACGCAGTATTTT.

The rearrangement joins TRBV10-2 to TRBJ1-4, with D possibly TRBD1 on 6 matching bases. From germline, CDR1 is WSHSY and CDR2 SAAADI. V dropped 0 bases and J dropped 10 bases, with 15 bases sitting between them. This CDR3 region has 15 residues. This chain's CDR3 is CASSESPQGIGKLFF. The CDR3 DNA reads TGCGCCAGCAGTGAGTCGCCACAGGGTATCGGAAAACTGTTTTTT.

The chain uses TRBV18 and TRBJ2-2; D remains unclear. V lost 4 bases to trimming and J lost 3 bases, with 6 bases between them. This CDR3 has 13 amino acids. CDR1 and CDR2 (germline): KGHSH, LQKENI. The CDR3 nucleotides are TGTGCCAGCTCACTCGACTACACCGGGGAGCTGTTTTTT. Protein: CASSLDYTGELFF.

The chain recombines TRBV7-2 with TRBJ2-7; TRBD1 matches at 7 bases. The CDR3 loop spans 15 amino acids. Germline loops: CDR1 SGHTA, CDR2 FQGNSA. Unmatched junction bases numbered 7, after V lost 5 bases and J lost 0 bases. Here the CDR3 reads CASSILTGPSYEQYF. As DNA, the CDR3 is TGTGCCAGCAGCATCCTGACAGGGCCCTCCTACGAGCAGTACTTC.

This clone was seen a few times. This chain links TRBV9 with TRBJ1-1; D unresolved. There are 13 residues in the CDR3. Trimming left V 0 bases short and J 7 bases short, with 10 bases between. Germline V CDR1 and CDR2: SGDLS, YYNGEE. The CDR3: CASSVVGEGEAFF. DNA for the CDR3: TGTGCCAGCAGCGTAGTGGGTGAGGGTGAAGCTTTCTTT.

The chain combines TRBV4-2 with TRBJ2-6; TRBD1 might be the D (6 bases). V shed 1 base and J shed 1 base, with 8 bases lying between them. CDR3 length: 16 residues. Germline assignment: CDR1 LGHNA and CDR2 YNFKEQ. For the CDR3, the DNA is TGTGCCAGCAGCCAAGGAACAGGGTCTGGGGCCAACGTCCTGACTTTC. Translated: CASSQGTGSGANVLTF.

The chain recombines TRBV21-1 with TRBJ2-7; the table names TRBD1, a call not compared with the DNA. TRBV21-1 is flagged as a pseudogene. The CDR3 runs to 12 residues. The CDR3, as DNA: TGTGCCAGCAGCAACAGGGTTTACGAGCAGTACTTC. Translated, it gives CASSNRVYEQYF.

In DNA, the CDR3 is TGCAGCGCCTTTGCGAGCACAGATACGCAGTATTTT. This encodes CSAFASTDTQYF. This chain connects TRBV29-1 to TRBJ2-3; D gene ambiguous. V gave up 7 bases and J gave up 0 bases, with 8 bases separating them. This CDR3 region has 12 residues. Germline CDR1 is SQVTM and CDR2 is ANQGSEA.

The V and J genes are TRBV2 and TRBJ1-1; D is uncertain. The length of the CDR3 is 14 residues. V shed 4 bases and J shed 0 bases, with 9 bases lying between them. Germline V lookup: CDR1 SNHLY, CDR2 FYNNEI. The CDR3 region has the DNA TGTGCCAGCAGTGGGCAAATCATGAACACTGAAGCTTTCTTT. It is translated as CASSGQIMNTEAFF.

This sequence joins TRBV18 and TRBJ1-1; D is perhaps TRBD1 (6 bases). From germline, CDR1 is KGHSH and CDR2 LQKENI. The CDR3 runs to 17 residues. V lost 3 bases and J lost 4, with 21 bases in between. CDR3 amino acids: CASSPNPVDRFVTEAFF. Written as DNA, the CDR3 is TGTGCCAGCTCACCTAACCCAGTAGACAGGTTTGTCACTGAAGCTTTCTTT.

The chain recombines TRBV18 with TRBJ2-6; D might be TRBD1 (5 bases). Looked up from germline, CDR1 is KGHSH and CDR2 is LQKENI. The CDR3 covers 18 residues. The V and J ends lost 3 bases and 2 bases respectively, with 17 bases between them. The CDR3 is CASSPNQGSGPGANVLTF. CDR3 nucleotide sequence: TGTGCCAGCTCACCGAATCAGGGATCTGGGCCTGGGGCCAACGTCCTGACTTTC.

The CDR3 reads CASSYPRGLDYTF. DNA for the CDR3: TGTGCCAGCAGTTACCCGCGGGGACTGGACTACACCTTC. This chain joins TRBV6-2 or TRBV6-3 and TRBJ1-2, with D possibly matching TRBD1 (5 bases). The CDR3 has 13 amino acids. V shed 2 bases and J shed 10 bases, with 14 bases lying between them. The germline gives CDR1 MNHEY, CDR2 SVGEGT.

The chain links TRBV5-8 to TRBJ2-7; 9 nucleotides align to TRBD1. The germline gives CDR1 SGHTS, CDR2 YDEGEE. The CDR3 is made up of 14 amino acids. After removal of 2 bases from V and 4 bases from J, the junction contained 4 bases not matched to a gene. The CDR3 here is CASSFRDRVYEQYF. For the CDR3, the DNA is TGTGCCAGCAGCTTCCGGGACAGGGTGTACGAGCAGTACTTC.

This chain connects TRBV15 to TRBJ2-1; TRBD1 matches at 9 bases. V lost 2 bases to trimming and J lost 4 bases; unmatched junction nucleotides: 3. The germline V gene has CDR1 LNHNV and CDR2 YYDKDF (reference sequence). The CDR3 runs to 15 residues. The CDR3 here is CATSRRTGAYNEQFF. The CDR3 nucleotides are TGTGCCACCAGCAGAAGGACAGGGGCGTACAATGAGCAGTTCTTC.

This chain uses TRBV5-4 with TRBJ2-7; 7 bases align to TRBD1. The germline V gene encodes CDR1 SGHNT and CDR2 YYREEE (reference sequence). V shed 8 bases and J 5 bases; nucleotides not matched to a gene: 10. This CDR3 has 13 residues. This CDR3 is CASKTGTNDEQYF. The CDR3 coding sequence is TGTGCCAGTAAGACAGGGACAAACGACGAGCAGTACTTC. The entire variable domain, with the rest obtained from reference TRBV5-4 and TRBJ2-7, is as follows: ETGVTQSPTHLIKTRGQQVTLRCSSQSGHNTVSWYQQALGQGPQFIFQYYREEENGRGNFPPRFSGLQFPNYSSELNVNALELDDSALYLCASKTGTNDEQYFGPGTRLTVT.

The rearrangement joins TRBV7-6 to TRBJ2-6, with 9 bases lining up with TRBD2. The trim removed 0 bases at V and 0 bases at J, leaving 9 bases unmatched. Per the germline V gene, CDR1 is SGHVS and CDR2 is FNYEAQ. This CDR3 is built from 20 residues. CDR3 protein: CASSLARLAGAGSGANVLTF. The CDR3 coding sequence is TGTGCCAGCAGCTTAGCGCGGTTAGCGGGGGCAGGCTCTGGGGCCAACGTCCTGACTTTC.